A single sample gave rise to the 28 T cell receptor beta chains below, sequenced in a study of Ad26.COV2.S vaccination and SARS-CoV-2 variants. Produced via immunoSEQ multiplex PCR; TCRdb's table is partial and in-frame only. This table has about 480,000 clones, roughly nine tenths appearing once. Treatment of the sample: over 15 received Ad26.COV2.S at low or high dose, single or two shots; 5 received placebo; per-sample allocation not given. Samples came from day 63 after the first vaccine or placebo injection. The sample here was peripheral blood, taken in a trial of Ad26.COV2.S vaccine versus placebo. The receptors were sampled from a person aged 18-60 years who received the Ad26.COV2.S COVID-19 vaccine or a placebo.

The chain carries TRBV7-2 and TRBJ1-2; D is uncertain. Trimming removed 1 base from V and 2 bases from J, with 11 bases in between. Germline V gene lookup returns CDR1 SGHTA and CDR2 FQGNSA. CDR3 length: 15 amino acids. DNA for the CDR3: TGTGCCAGCAGCTTAGTTAGCGACGGGAACTATGGCTACACCTTC. The encoded protein is CASSLVSDGNYGYTF.

This clone was seen only once. V usage is TRBV5-1 and J usage is TRBJ1-1; 9 positions match TRBD1. CDR3 length: 18 amino acids. Germline V gives CDR1 SGHRS, CDR2 YFSETQ. Unmatched junction bases numbered 13, after V lost 4 bases and J lost 0 bases. The CDR3 region is CASSAPPGQGSLNTEAFF. The CDR3 DNA reads TGCGCCAGCAGCGCCCCACCGGGACAGGGAAGCTTGAACACTGAAGCTTTCTTT. Variable domain in full (rest from reference TRBV5-1 and TRBJ1-1): KAGVTQTPRYLIKTRGQQVTLSCSPISGHRSVSWYQQTPGQGLQFLFEYFSETQRNKGNFPGRFSGRQFSNSRSEMNVSTLELGDSALYLCASSAPPGQGSLNTEAFFGQGTRLTVV.

The chain recombines TRBV5-1 with TRBJ1-2; perhaps TRBD1 as D (5 bases). V gave up 4 bases and J gave up 4 bases, with 11 bases separating them. Per germline, CDR1 SGHRS and CDR2 YFSETQ. The CDR3 runs to 13 residues. This chain's CDR3 is CASSPGPLYGYTF. CDR3 DNA sequence: TGCGCCAGCAGCCCGGGACCGCTCTATGGCTACACCTTC.

The genes are TRBV29-1 and TRBJ2-5, with D unresolved. The CDR3 loop spans 12 amino acids. V lost 3 bases, J lost 1 base, and 6 bases lay in between. Germline V lookup: CDR1 SQVTM, CDR2 ANQGSEA. The CDR3 sequence: CSVDGVQETQYF. The CDR3 coding sequence is TGCAGCGTTGACGGAGTCCAAGAGACCCAGTACTTC.

The chain has TRBV5-1 and TRBJ1-2; a weak D match, TRBD1 (6 bases). The germline V gene has CDR1 SGHRS and CDR2 YFSETQ. The V end was cut by 0 bases, the J end by 5 bases, with 14 bases between. CDR3 size: 15 residues. The CDR3 protein is CASSLEGVGAYGYTF. The CDR3 nucleotides read TGCGCCAGCAGCTTGGAGGGGGTTGGGGCGTATGGCTACACCTTC.

The V gene is TRBV5-4, the J gene TRBJ2-7; no clear D. CDR3 length: 16 amino acids. In germline, CDR1 is SGHNT, CDR2 YYREEE (reference sequence). Trimming took off 4 bases at V and 0 bases at J, with 17 bases between the two ends. DNA of the CDR3: TGTGCCAGCAGCCTACATGGCACGGGCCTCTCCTACGAGCAGTACTTC. Translating it yields CASSLHGTGLSYEQYF.

V and J are TRBV7-9 and TRBJ1-2, with TRBD1 matching 7 bases. The CDR3 contains 12 residues. CDR1 and CDR2 from the germline V gene are SEHNR and FQNEAQ (reference sequence). Trimming at V came to 8 bases and at J to 4 bases, leaving 4 bases not matched to a gene. CDR3 DNA sequence: TGTGCCAGCTCAACAGGGGTCTATGGCTACACCTTC. Translating it yields CASSTGVYGYTF.

The V and J genes are TRBV7-8 and TRBJ2-6; 9 positions match TRBD2. The J segment lost 1 base and the V segment lost 0 bases, leaving 7 bases of the junction unmatched. The CDR3 length is 19 residues. The germline V gene has CDR1 SGHVS and CDR2 FQNEAQ. The CDR3 DNA follows: TGTGCCAGCAGCTTAGCTTTAGCGGGAGCACTGTCTGGGGCCAACGTCCTGACTTTC. This translates into CASSLALAGALSGANVLTF.

The chain recombines TRBV27 with TRBJ1-2; no clear D. The V and J ends lost 2 bases and 8 bases respectively, with 12 bases between them. The germline CDR1 and CDR2 sequences are MNHEY and SMNVEV (reference sequence). The CDR3 has 13 residues. CDR3 sequence (DNA): TGTGCCAGCAGTTTAGAGCCCCGGACGGGCTACACCTTC. Protein product: CASSLEPRTGYTF.

V gene TRBV18 combines with J gene TRBJ2-1; D is uncertain. V lost 3 bases and J lost 4, with 7 bases in between. The germline V gene has CDR1 KGHSH and CDR2 LQKENI. The CDR3 contains 13 residues. The DNA for the CDR3 is TGTGCCAGCTCACCGGTCCTTTACAATGAGCAGTTCTTC. It translates to CASSPVLYNEQFF.

V is TRBV28 and J is TRBJ1-2; weak D call: TRBD1 (5 bases). The V gene's germline CDR1 is MDHEN and CDR2 SYDVKM. The V end lost 4 bases, the J end lost 4 bases, and 19 bases lay between the germline ends. The CDR3 is 16 amino acids. The DNA for the CDR3 is TGTGCCAGCAGTTGGGACGCGGATATTCGCGTCTATGGCTACACCTTC. Translated: CASSWDADIRVYGYTF.

The chain employs TRBV11-3 and TRBJ2-3; maybe TRBD1 (6 bases). V was pared by 3 bases and J by 2 bases, with 15 bases between. Germline CDR1 reads SGHNT; CDR2 reads YENEEA. This CDR3 comprises 16 residues. The CDR3 DNA is TGTGCCAGCAGCTTGAACCGGGACACCGACACAGATACGCAGTATTTT. As protein: CASSLNRDTDTDTQYF.

The chain uses TRBV25-1 and TRBJ2-3; a weak D match, TRBD1 (5 bases). This CDR3 has 15 amino acids. V was pared by 2 bases and J by 4 bases, with 13 bases between. CDR1 is MGHDK, CDR2 SYGVNS, per germline. The CDR3 protein is CASSEAGIRADTQYF. CDR3 sequence (DNA): TGTGCCAGCAGTGAAGCCGGTATCAGGGCAGATACGCAGTATTTT.

This clone was seen at least ten times. The rearrangement uses TRBV21-1 and TRBJ1-5; the table names TRBD1, a call not compared with the DNA. TRBV21-1 constitutes a pseudogene. The CDR3 length is 19 residues. CDR3 protein: CASSKEVVQGYWGNQPQHF. The CDR3 nucleotides read TGTGCCAGCAGCAAAGAGGTGGTCCAGGGGTATTGGGGGAATCAGCCCCAGCATTTT.

The gene calls are TRBV5-1 and TRBJ2-5; 10 bases align to TRBD1. CDR1 and CDR2 (germline): SGHRS, YFSETQ. Germline trimming cut 3 bases from V and 5 bases from J; bases unmatched to any gene: 10. The CDR3 runs 16 residues. In DNA form, the CDR3 reads TGCGCCAGCAGCTCTAATGTCCCGGGACAGGGGGAGACCCAGTACTTC. Translated, it gives CASSSNVPGQGETQYF.

The chain recombines TRBV5-3 with TRBJ2-3, with 7 bases fitting TRBD2. TRBV5-3 qualifies as an ORF whose function is uncertain. V shed 7 bases, J shed 2 bases, and the junction held 4 bases outside the gene matches. This CDR3 spans 13 amino acids. The CDR3 region has the DNA TGTGCCAGAGGGGAGGGAGTCACAGATACGCAGTATTTT. It translates to CARGEGVTDTQYF.

V usage is TRBV2 and J usage is TRBJ2-7; the D is unclear. Germline values: CDR1 SNHLY, CDR2 FYNNEI. This CDR3 is 13 amino acids long. Trimming removed 1 base from V and 3 bases from J, with 7 bases in between. The CDR3 loop reads CASSEERSYEQYF. DNA for the CDR3: TGTGCCAGCAGTGAAGAACGCAGCTACGAGCAGTACTTC.

This sequence joins TRBV9 and TRBJ2-7, with D uncertain. Trimming shortened V by 4 bases and J by 6 bases, and 20 bases separated the two germline ends. Germline V lookup: CDR1 SGDLS, CDR2 YYNGEE. The CDR3 runs 15 residues. The CDR3 nucleotides read TGTGCCAGCAGCCCCCAAAGCCCCACGTCTACCGAGCAGTACTTC. Its translation: CASSPQSPTSTEQYF.

V is TRBV28 and J is TRBJ1-6; a possible D gene is TRBD1 (5 bases). CDR1 and CDR2 (germline): MDHEN, SYDVKM. Trimming pared 11 bases from V and 0 bases from J, leaving 14 bases between. The CDR3 has 15 residues. This chain's CDR3 is CAARDVSSYNSPLHF. CDR3 in DNA: TGTGCCGCCAGGGACGTGAGCTCCTATAATTCACCCCTCCACTTT.

The chain links TRBV4-2 to TRBJ2-2; D not certain. Germline CDR1 reads LGHNA; CDR2 reads YNFKEQ. The ends were cut back, 0 bases at V and 3 bases at J, with 5 bases in the middle. This CDR3 is built from 14 residues. The CDR3 sequence is CASSQDRDTGELFF. DNA for the CDR3: TGTGCCAGCAGCCAAGACAGAGACACCGGGGAGCTGTTTTTT.

The chain carries TRBV5-8 and TRBJ2-5; D is perhaps TRBD1 (5 bases). V was clipped by 0 bases and J by 7 bases, with 13 bases between them. This CDR3 has 14 residues. Germline CDR1 SGHTS, CDR2 YDEGEE. CDR3 sequence reads: CASSLVGPRVTQYF. The DNA of the CDR3 is TGTGCCAGCAGCTTGGTCGGTCCCAGGGTGACCCAGTACTTC.

This clone has only one observation. V gene TRBV4-1 combines with J gene TRBJ2-5, with a tentative D call TRBD1 (7 bases). From germline, CDR1 is MGHRA and CDR2 YSYEKL. The CDR3 runs 15 residues. With 0 bases removed from V and 7 bases from J, the gap between germline ends came to 15 bases. The CDR3 DNA sequence: TGCGCCAGCAGCCAAGAAGGACAGGCCGGGGGGACCCAGTACTTC. Its protein is CASSQEGQAGGTQYF.

The V call is TRBV7-8, the J call TRBJ2-1; D may be TRBD1 (5 bases). CDR1 is SGHVS and CDR2 is FQNEAQ in the germline V gene. This CDR3 has 15 amino acids. The V end lost 5 bases, the J end lost 0 bases, and 11 bases lay between the germline ends. The CDR3 DNA is TGTGCCAGCAGCCCTAGACAGCCCTCCTACAATGAGCAGTTCTTC. It specifies CASSPRQPSYNEQFF. The full variable domain, with the rest looked up from reference TRBV7-8 and TRBJ2-1, is GAGVSQSPRYKVAKRGQDVALRCDPISGHVSLFWYQQALGQGPEFLTYFQNEAQLDKSGLPSDRFFAERPEGSVSTLKIQRTQQEDSAVYLCASSPRQPSYNEQFFGPGTRLTVL.

The chain recombines TRBV7-9 with TRBJ2-2, with TRBD2 matching 8 bases. The germline CDR1 and CDR2 sequences are SEHNR and FQNEAQ (reference sequence). The CDR3 has 15 amino acids. V lost 4 bases, J lost 4 bases, and 5 bases stayed unmatched. CDR3 bases: TGTGCCAGCAGCTCTGGACTAGCTGCCACCGGGGAGCTGTTTTTT. Amino acid sequence: CASSSGLAATGELFF.

The chain joins TRBV5-1 to TRBJ2-2; D is undetermined. The germline V gene has CDR1 SGHRS and CDR2 YFSETQ. V lost 4 bases, J lost 1 base, and 5 bases lay in between. CDR3 size: 13 residues. CDR3 nucleotides: TGCGCCAGCAGCCGAAAGAACACCGGGGAGCTGTTTTTT. Amino acid sequence: CASSRKNTGELFF.

The V gene is TRBV20-1, the J gene TRBJ1-2; D not resolved. Looked up from germline, CDR1 is DFQATT and CDR2 is SNEGSKA (reference sequence). Trimming cost V 5 bases and J 3 bases, with 4 bases left between them. The CDR3 sequence is 10 residues long. The CDR3 DNA is TGCAGTGCTTTGGACTATGGCTACACCTTC. Translated, it gives CSALDYGYTF.

This chain connects TRBV7-6 to TRBJ1-1; 7 bases line up with TRBD1. CDR1 is SGHVS, CDR2 FNYEAQ, per germline. Losses at the gene ends were 5 bases for V and 5 bases for J; bases not matched to a gene: 14. The CDR3 extends over 16 amino acids. In DNA, the CDR3 is TGTGCCAGCAGCAAAGACCTCACAGGGGTGGGTACTGAAGCTTTCTTT. It yields the protein CASSKDLTGVGTEAFF. The full variable domain, in which reference TRBV7-6 and TRBJ1-1 provide the parts outside the CDR3, is GAGVSQSPRYKVTKRGQDVALRCDPISGHVSLYWYRQALGQGPEFLTYFNYEAQQDKSGLPNDRFSAERPEGSISTLTIQRTEQRDSAMYRCASSKDLTGVGTEAFFGQGTRLTVV.

The V and J genes are TRBV30 and TRBJ1-3; D not resolved. Trimming stripped 4 bases from V and 2 bases from J, with 3 bases between. The germline V gene encodes CDR1 GTSNPN and CDR2 SVGIG (reference sequence). This CDR3 is 11 amino acids long. The CDR3 nucleotides are TGTGCCTGGAATACTGGAAACACCATATATTTT. It specifies CAWNTGNTIYF.